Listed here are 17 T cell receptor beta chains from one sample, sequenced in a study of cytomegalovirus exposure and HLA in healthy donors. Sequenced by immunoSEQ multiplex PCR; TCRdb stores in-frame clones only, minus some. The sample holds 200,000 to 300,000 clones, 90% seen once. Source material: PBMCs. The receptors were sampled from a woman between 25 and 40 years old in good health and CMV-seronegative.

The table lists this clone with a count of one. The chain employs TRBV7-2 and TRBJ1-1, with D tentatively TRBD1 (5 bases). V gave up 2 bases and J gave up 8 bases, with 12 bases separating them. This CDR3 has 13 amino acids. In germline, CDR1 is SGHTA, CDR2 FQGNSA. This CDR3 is CASSLSEYREAFF. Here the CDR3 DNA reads TGTGCCAGCAGCTTATCAGAATACAGGGAAGCTTTCTTT.

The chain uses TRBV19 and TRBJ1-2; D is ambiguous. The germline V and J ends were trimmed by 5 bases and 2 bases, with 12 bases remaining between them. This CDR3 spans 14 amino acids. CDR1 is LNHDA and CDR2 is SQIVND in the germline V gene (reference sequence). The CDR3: CASSSRGRNYGYTF. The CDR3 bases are TGTGCCAGTAGTTCACGTGGCCGCAACTATGGCTACACCTTC.

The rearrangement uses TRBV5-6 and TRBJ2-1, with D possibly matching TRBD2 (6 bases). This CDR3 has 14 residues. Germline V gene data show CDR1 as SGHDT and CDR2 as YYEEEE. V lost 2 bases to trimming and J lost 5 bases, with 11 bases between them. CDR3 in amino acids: CASSFTGVDNEQFF. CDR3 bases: TGTGCCAGCAGCTTTACGGGAGTCGACAATGAGCAGTTCTTC. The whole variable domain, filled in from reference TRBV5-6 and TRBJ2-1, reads DAGVTQSPTHLIKTRGQQVTLRCSPKSGHDTVSWYQQALGQGPQFIFQYYEEEERQRGNFPDRFSGHQFPNYSSELNVNALLLGDSALYLCASSFTGVDNEQFFGPGTRLTVL.

CDR3 region: CASSEREGPYEQYF. The CDR3 coding sequence is TGTGCCAGCAGTGAGCGGGAGGGCCCCTACGAGCAGTACTTC. This chain connects TRBV2 to TRBJ2-7, with 9 bases that match TRBD2. Germline values: CDR1 SNHLY, CDR2 FYNNEI. Trimming at V came to 3 bases and at J to 2 bases, leaving 2 bases not matched to a gene. The CDR3 length is 14 residues.

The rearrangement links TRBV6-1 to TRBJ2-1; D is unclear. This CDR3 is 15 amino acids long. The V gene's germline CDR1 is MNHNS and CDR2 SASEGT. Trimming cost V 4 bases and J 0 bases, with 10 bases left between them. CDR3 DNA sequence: TGTGCCAGCAGTGGGAGTGGAAACTCCTACAATGAGCAGTTCTTC. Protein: CASSGSGNSYNEQFF.

Here the CDR3 reads CASSPFAGSTYEQYF. DNA of the CDR3: TGTGCCAGTAGCCCCTTTGCGGGGTCCACCTACGAGCAGTACTTC. V and J are TRBV19 and TRBJ2-7; weak D call: TRBD2 (6 bases). Per germline, CDR1 LNHDA and CDR2 SQIVND (reference sequence). This CDR3 is 15 amino acids long. V gave up 6 bases and J gave up 2 bases, with 17 bases separating them.

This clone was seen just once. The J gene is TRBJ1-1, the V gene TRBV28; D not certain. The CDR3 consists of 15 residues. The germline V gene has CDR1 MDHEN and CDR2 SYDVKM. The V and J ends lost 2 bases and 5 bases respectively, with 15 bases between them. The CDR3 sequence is CASSLGPSWRTEAFF. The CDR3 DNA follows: TGTGCCAGCAGTTTAGGCCCCTCTTGGAGGACTGAAGCTTTCTTT.

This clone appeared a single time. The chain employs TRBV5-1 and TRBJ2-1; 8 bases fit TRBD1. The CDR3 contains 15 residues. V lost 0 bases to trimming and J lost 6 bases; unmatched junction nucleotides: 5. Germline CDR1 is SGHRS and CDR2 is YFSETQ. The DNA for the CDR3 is TGCGCCAGCAGCTTGGAGGACAGGGCCTCCAATGAGCAGTTCTTC. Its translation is CASSLEDRASNEQFF.

CDR3 coding DNA: TGTGCCAGCAGTGGGCGGCCCTACGAGCAGTACTTC. Translating gives CASSGRPYEQYF. V usage is TRBV2 and J usage is TRBJ2-7; no reliable D call. From germline, CDR1 is SNHLY and CDR2 FYNNEI. Trimming removed 4 bases at V and 2 bases at J, with 6 bases between. The CDR3 is made up of 12 amino acids.

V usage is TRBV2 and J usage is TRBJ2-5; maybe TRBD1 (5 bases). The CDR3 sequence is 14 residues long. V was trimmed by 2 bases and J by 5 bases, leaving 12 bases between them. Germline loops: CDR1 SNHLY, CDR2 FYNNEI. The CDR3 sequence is CASSEWGLGETQYF. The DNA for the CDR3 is TGTGCCAGCAGTGAATGGGGCTTGGGGGAGACCCAGTACTTC.

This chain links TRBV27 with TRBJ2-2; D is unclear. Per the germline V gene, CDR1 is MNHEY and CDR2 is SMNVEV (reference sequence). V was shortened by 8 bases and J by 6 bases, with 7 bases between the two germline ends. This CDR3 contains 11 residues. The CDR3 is CASGFSGELFF. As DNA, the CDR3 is TGTGCCAGCGGATTCTCCGGGGAGCTGTTTTTT.

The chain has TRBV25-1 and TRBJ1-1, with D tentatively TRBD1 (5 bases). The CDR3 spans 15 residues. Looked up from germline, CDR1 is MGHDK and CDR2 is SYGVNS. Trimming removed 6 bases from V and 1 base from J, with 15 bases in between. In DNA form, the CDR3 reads TGTGCCAGCAGGATGAGTGGACAAACGAACACTGAAGCTTTCTTT. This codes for CASRMSGQTNTEAFF.

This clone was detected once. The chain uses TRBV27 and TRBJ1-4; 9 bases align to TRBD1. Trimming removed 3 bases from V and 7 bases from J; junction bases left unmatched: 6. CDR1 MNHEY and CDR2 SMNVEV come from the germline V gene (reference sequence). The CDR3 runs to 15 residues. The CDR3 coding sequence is TGTGCCAGCAGTTTTTCCGGGACAGGGACTGAAAAACTGTTTTTT. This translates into CASSFSGTGTEKLFF.

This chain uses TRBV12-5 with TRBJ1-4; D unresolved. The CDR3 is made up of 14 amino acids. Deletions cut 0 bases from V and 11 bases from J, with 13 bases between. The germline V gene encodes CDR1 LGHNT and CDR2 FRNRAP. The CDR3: CASGLVCSFSKLFF. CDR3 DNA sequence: TGTGCTAGTGGTTTGGTCTGCAGTTTCAGCAAACTGTTTTTT.

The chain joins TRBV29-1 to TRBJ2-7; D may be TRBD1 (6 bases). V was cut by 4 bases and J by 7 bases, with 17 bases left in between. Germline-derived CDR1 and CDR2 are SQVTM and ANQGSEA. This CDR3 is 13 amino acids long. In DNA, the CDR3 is TGCAGCGTTGCCGGCTTGACAGGCGGGGAGCAGTACTTC. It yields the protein CSVAGLTGGEQYF.

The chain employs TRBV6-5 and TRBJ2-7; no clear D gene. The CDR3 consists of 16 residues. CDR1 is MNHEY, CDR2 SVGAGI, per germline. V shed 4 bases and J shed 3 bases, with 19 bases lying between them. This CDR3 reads CASSFEPMSFFYEQYF. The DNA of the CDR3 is TGTGCCAGCAGTTTCGAACCGATGAGTTTTTTCTACGAGCAGTACTTC.

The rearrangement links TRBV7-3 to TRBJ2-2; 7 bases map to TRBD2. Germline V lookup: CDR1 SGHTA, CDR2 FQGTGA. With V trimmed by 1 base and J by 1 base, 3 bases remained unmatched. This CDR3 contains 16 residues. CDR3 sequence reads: CASSLIGGRNTGELFF. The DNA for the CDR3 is TGTGCCAGCAGCTTAATCGGCGGGAGGAACACCGGGGAGCTGTTTTTT.